This T cell receptor beta chain derives from a study of T cell clonotyping in hematopoietic cell transplantation. About this clone itself: The antigen remains undetermined.

The CDR3 is 11 residues long. Trimming removed 8 bases at V and 6 bases at J, with 11 bases between. Per the germline V gene, CDR1 is SGHRS and CDR2 is YFSETQ. Measured with immunoSEQ multiplex PCR; TCRdb has only the in-frame clones, and not every one. The sample has approximately 20,000 clones; 65% to 80% are singletons. General study results and limits: Few recipient clonotypes overlapped donors; over 95% were de novo at given depth. CD4 and CD8 repertoire contributions could not be separated without sorting.

The chain combines TRBV5-1 with TRBJ1-1, with D possibly TRBD1 on 5 matching bases. The TCR comes from a man between 60 and 75 years old in good health. Some clones in this sample may be carry-over from other donors' samples. Source material: peripheral blood mononuclear cells. CDR3 amino acids: CASERGAEAFF. The CDR3 DNA reads TGCGCCAGTGAGCGGGGCGCTGAAGCTTTCTTT.